The T cell receptor (beta chain) under discussion was sequenced for a study of tumour-infiltrating T cells in Burkitt lymphoma. The wider study: All epidemiological Burkitt lymphoma subtypes were represented in the cohort. Survival, overall and progression-free, tracked with productive clonality. Study conclusions and caveats: Public clonotypes, several, appeared across numerous Burkitt lymphoma patients.

Regarding this clone: Its target is not known.

The table came from immunoSEQ multiplex PCR; TCRdb's copy has only in-frame clones and leaves some out. The sample lists 43,000 or so clones; less than 35% were seen once. Germline CDR1 is PRHDT and CDR2 is FYEKMQ (reference sequence). The junction had 12 bases not matched to a gene; V was cut back by 5 bases and J by 2 bases. CDR3 length equals 17 residues. Sequenced material: tumor tissue. This clonotype was sampled from a human donor with Burkitt lymphoma. The gene calls are TRBV13 and TRBJ2-3, with 8 bases identical to TRBD2. Here the CDR3 reads CASSRTPGLGPTDTQYF. CDR3 DNA: TGTGCCAGCAGCCGCACCCCGGGACTAGGCCCCACAGATACGCAGTATTTT.